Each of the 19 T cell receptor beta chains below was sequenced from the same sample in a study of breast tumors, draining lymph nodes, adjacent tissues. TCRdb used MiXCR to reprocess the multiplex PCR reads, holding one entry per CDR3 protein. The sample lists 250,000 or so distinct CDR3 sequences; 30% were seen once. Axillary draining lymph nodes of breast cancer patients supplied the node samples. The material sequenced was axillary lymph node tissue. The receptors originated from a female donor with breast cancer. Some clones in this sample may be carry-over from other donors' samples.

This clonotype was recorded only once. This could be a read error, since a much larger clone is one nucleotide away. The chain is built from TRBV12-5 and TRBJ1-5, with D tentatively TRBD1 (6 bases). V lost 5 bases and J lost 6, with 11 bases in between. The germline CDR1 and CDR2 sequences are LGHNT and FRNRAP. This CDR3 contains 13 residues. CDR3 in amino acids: CASGPDSRQPQHF. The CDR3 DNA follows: TGTGCTAGTGGTCCGGACAGCCGTCAGCCCCAGCATTTT.

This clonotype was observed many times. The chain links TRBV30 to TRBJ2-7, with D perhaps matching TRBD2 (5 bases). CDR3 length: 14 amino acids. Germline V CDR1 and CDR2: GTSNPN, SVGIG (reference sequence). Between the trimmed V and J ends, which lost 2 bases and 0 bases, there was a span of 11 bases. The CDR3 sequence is CAWSISGSSYEQYF. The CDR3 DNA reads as TGTGCCTGGAGTATAAGCGGTAGCTCCTACGAGCAGTACTTC.

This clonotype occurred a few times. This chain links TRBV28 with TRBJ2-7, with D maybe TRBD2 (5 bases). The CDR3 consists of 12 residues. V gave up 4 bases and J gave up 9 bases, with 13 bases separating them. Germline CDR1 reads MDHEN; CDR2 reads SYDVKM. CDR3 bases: TGTGCCAGCAGTTCCTCGGACTTCCCGCAGTACTTC. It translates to CASSSSDFPQYF.

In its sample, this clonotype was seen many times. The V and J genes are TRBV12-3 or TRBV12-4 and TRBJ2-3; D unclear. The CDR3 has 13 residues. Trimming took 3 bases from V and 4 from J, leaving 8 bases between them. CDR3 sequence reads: CASSFGVPDTQYF. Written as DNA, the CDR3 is TGTGCCAGCAGTTTTGGAGTGCCAGATACGCAGTATTTT.

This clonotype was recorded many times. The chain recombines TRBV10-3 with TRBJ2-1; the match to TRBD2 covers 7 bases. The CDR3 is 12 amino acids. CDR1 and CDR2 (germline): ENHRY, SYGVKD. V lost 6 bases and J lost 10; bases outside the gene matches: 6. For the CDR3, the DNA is TGTGCCATCAGCTACGAAGCGGGGGAGCAGTTCTTC. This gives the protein CAISYEAGEQFF.

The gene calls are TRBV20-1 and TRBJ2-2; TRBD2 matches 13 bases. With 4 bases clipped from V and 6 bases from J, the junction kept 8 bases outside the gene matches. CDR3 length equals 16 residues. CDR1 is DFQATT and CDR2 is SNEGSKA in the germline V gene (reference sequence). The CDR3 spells CSATTGLAGWAGELFF. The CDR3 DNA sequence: TGCAGTGCTACCACGGGACTAGCGGGATGGGCCGGGGAGCTGTTTTTT.

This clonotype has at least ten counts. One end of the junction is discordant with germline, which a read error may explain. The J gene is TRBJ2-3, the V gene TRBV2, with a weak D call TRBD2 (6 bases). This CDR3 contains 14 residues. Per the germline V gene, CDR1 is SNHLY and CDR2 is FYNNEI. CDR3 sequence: CASSASVSTDTQYF. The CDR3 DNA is TGTGCCAGTAGTGCTAGCGTTAGCACAGATACGCAGTATTTT.

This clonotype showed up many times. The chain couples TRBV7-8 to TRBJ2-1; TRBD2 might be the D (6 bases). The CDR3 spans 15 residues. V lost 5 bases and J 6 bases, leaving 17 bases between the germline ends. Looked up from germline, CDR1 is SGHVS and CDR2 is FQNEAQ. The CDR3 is CASSPQRGSRNEQFF. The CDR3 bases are TGTGCCAGCAGCCCCCAACGGGGGTCCCGCAATGAGCAGTTCTTC.

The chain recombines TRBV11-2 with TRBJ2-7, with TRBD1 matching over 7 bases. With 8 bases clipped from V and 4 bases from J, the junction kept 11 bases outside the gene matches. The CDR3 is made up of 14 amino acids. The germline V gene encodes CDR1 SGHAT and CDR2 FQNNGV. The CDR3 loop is CASGTRDSTYEQYF. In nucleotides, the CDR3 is TGTGCCAGCGGCACCCGGGACAGCACATACGAGCAGTACTTC.

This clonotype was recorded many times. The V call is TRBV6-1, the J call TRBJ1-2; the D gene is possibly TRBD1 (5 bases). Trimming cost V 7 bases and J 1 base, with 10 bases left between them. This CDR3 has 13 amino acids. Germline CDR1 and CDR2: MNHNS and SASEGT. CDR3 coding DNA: TGTGCCAGCACCCCAGGGAGTAACTATGGCTACACCTTC. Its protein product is CASTPGSNYGYTF.

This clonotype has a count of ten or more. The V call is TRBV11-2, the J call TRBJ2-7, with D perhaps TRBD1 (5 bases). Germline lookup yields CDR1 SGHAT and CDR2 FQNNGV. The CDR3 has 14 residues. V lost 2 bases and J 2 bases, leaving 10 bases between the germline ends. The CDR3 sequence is CASSLQLQAYEQYF. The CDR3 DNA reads TGTGCCAGCAGCTTACAGCTACAGGCCTACGAGCAGTACTTC.

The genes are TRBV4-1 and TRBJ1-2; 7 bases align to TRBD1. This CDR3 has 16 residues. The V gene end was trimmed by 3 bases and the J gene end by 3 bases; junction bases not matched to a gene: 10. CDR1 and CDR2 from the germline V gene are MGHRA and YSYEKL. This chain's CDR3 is CASSQGHQGVDYGYTF. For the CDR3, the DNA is TGCGCCAGCAGCCAGGGTCACCAGGGGGTCGACTATGGCTACACCTTC.

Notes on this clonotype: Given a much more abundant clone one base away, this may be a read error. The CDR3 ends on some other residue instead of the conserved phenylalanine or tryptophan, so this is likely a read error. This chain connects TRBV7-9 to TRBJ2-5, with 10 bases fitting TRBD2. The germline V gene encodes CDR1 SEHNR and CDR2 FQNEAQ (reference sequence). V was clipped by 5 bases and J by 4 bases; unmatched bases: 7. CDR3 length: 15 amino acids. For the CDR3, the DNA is TGTGCCAGCAGCCCCCCAGGACTAGCGGTAGAGACCCAGTACCTC. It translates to CASSPPGLAVETQYL.

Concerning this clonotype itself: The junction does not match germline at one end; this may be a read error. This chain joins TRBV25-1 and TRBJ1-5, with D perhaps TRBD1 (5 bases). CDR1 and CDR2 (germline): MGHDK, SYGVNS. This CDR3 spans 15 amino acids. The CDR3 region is CASSGWGNSNQSQHF. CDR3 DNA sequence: TGTGCCAGCAGTGGGTGGGGGAATAGCAATCAGTCCCAGCATTTT.

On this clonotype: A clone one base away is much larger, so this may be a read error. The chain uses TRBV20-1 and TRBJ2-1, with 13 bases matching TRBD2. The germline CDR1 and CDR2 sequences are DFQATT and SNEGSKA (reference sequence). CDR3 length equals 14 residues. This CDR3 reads CSAQGLAGEPEQSF. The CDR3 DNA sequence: TGCAGTGCCCAAGGACTAGCGGGAGAACCTGAGCAGTCCTTC.

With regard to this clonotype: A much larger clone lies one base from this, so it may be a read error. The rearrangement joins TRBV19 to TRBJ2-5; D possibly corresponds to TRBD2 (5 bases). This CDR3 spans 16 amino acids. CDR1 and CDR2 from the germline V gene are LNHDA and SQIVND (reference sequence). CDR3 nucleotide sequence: TGTGCCAGTGGTATCTTCCGGGGTAGCAGAGGAGAGACCCAGTACTTC. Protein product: CASGIFRGSRGETQYF.

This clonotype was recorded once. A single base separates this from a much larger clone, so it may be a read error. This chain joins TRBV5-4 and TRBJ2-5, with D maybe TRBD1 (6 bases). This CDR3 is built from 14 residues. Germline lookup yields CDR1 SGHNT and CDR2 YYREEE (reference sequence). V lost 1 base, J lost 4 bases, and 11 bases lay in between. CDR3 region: CASSLTGPGETQYF. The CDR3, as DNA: TGTGCCAGCAGCTTGACAGGGCCGGGAGAGACCCAGTACTTC.

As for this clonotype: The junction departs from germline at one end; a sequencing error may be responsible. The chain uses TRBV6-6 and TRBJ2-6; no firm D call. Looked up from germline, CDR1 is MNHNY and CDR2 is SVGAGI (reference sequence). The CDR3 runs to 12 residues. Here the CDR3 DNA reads TGTGTCAGCAGCCCTGGGGCCAACGTCCTGACTTTC. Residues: CVSSPGANVLTF.

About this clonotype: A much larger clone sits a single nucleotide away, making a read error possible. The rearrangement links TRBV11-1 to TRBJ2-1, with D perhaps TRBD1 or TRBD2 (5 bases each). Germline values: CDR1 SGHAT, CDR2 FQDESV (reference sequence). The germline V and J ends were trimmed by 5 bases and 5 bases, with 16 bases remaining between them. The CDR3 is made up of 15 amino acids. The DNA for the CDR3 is TGTGCCAGCAGCCGGGGTCTTTTGGGGGACAATGAGCAGTTCTTC. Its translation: CASSRGLLGDNEQFF.